This TCR beta chain was sequenced in a study of metastatic and nonmetastatic thyroid tumors. Whole-study context: Comparison of repertoires was carried out across blood and tumor or nodule tissue from malignant and benign thyroid patients.

This clone occurred once. Its antigen is undetermined. The junction had 9 bases not matched to a gene; V was cut back by 5 bases and J by 8 bases. From germline, CDR1 is DFQATT and CDR2 SNEGSKA (reference sequence). The CDR3 is 13 residues long. Thyroid surgery was preceded by no treatment in any patient. Study findings and constraints: TCR beta diversity was reportedly significantly higher in malignant thyroid tumors than benign nodules, in blood and tumor.

Authors' analysis steps: The study's classifier, a distant-metastasis tool for papillary thyroid cancer, was built using CDR3 differences across clinicopathological groups. TCRdb re-analyzed the PCR reads using MiXCR. The authors' filters were not applied to this entry. The table lists over 15,000 clones, approximately 30% of them singletons. What was sequenced was blood. The gene calls are TRBV20-1 and TRBJ1-2; the match to TRBD1 covers 9 bases. The TCR originated in a female donor with papillary thyroid cancer or a benign thyroid nodule (not recorded which). Some clones in this sample may be carry-over from other donors' samples. This chain's CDR3 is CSAGGDRALGYTF. The CDR3 DNA is TGCAGTGCTGGGGGGGACAGGGCGTTAGGCTACACCTTC.